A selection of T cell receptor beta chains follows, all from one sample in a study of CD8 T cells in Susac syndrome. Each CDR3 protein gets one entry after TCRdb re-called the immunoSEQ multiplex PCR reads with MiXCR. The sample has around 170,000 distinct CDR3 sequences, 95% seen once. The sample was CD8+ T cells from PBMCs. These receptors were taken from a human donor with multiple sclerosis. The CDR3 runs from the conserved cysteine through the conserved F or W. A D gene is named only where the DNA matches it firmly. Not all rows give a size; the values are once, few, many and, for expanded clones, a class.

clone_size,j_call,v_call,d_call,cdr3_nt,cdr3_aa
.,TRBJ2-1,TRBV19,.,TGTGCCAGTAGTATGCGTAGCCGGAATGAGCAGTTCTTC,CASSMRSRNEQFF
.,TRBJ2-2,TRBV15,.,TGTGCCACCAGCAGAGGTACTGAAACGGGGCTGAACACCGGGGAGCTGTTTTTT,CATSRGTETGLNTGELFF
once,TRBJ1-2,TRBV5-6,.,TGTGCCAGCAGCTTGGCGGCCCGGCTTCATGGCTACACCTTC,CASSLAARLHGYTF
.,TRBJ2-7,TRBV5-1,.,TGCGCCAGCAGCTTGCGCCGACCCATAGCGGTCTACGAGCAGTACTTC,CASSLRRPIAVYEQYF
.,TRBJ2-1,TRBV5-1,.,TGCGCCAGCAGCCCAACCGGACAGACCAATTTCGAGCAGTTCTTC,CASSPTGQTNFEQFF
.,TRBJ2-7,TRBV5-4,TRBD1,TGTGCCAGCAGCTTGTCGGAGACAGGGGGGTACGAGCAGTACTTC,CASSLSETGGYEQYF
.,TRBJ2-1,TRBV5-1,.,TGCGCCAGCAGCTTGAATAGCGAGCAGTTCTTC,CASSLNSEQFF
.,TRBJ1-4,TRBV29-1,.,TGCAGCGTTGAAGATAGATTAACAGGGGAAAAACTGTTTTTT,CSVEDRLTGEKLFF
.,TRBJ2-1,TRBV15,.,TGTGCCACCAGCATGGCCTTCGATGAGCAGTTCTTC,CATSMAFDEQFF
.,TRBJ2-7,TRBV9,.,TGTGCCAGCAGCGTAGGTCTGGGGGCGGTCGAGCAGTACTTC,CASSVGLGAVEQYF
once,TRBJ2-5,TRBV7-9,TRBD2,TGTGCCAGCAGCTTAGGCTGGCGGGGGAAACAAGAGACCCAGTACTTC,CASSLGWRGKQETQYF
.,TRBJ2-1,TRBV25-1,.,TGTGCCAGCAGTGAACAGGGCCCTTACAATGAGCAGTTCTTC,CASSEQGPYNEQFF
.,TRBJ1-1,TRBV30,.,TGTGCCTGGAGTCACCTACAGCCTAACACTGAAGCTTTCTTT,CAWSHLQPNTEAFF
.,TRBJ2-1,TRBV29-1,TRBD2,TGCAGCGTTGGGCCTAGCGGGAGAGGAAATGAGCAGTTCTTC,CSVGPSGRGNEQFF
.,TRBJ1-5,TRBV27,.,TGTGCCAGCAGTTTAGCCAACAATCAGCCCCAGCATTTT,CASSLANNQPQHF
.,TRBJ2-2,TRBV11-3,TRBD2,TGTGCCAGCAGCCCACTAGCGGGGGAAACGAACACCGGGGAGCTGTTTTTT,CASSPLAGETNTGELFF
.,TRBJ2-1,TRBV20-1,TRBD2,TGCAGTGCTAGTCTTGGACCATCGGGGGGCTCCTACAATGAGCAGTTCTTC,CSASLGPSGGSYNEQFF
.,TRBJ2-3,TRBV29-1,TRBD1,TGCAGCGTCCCGGACAGGGTCCCCACAGATACGCAGTATTTT,CSVPDRVPTDTQYF
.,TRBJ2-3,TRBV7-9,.,TGTGCCAGCAGCTTAGATGCCGGGACGAGCACAGATACGCAGTATTTT,CASSLDAGTSTDTQYF
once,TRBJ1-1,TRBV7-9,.,TGTGCCAGCAGCGCTACAGGGCCAACTGAAGCTTTCTTT,CASSATGPTEAFF
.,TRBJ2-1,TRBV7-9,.,TGTGCCAGCAGCCCACTGGAGGGTCCGCTCGGTGAGCAGTTCTTC,CASSPLEGPLGEQFF
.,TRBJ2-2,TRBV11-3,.,TGTGCCAGCAGCTCCCGGGACCGAAACACCGGGGAGCTGTTTTTT,CASSSRDRNTGELFF
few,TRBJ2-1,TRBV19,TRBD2,TGTGCCAGTAGTAGGGGGGGGTCCTACAATGAGCAGTTCTTC,CASSRGGSYNEQFF
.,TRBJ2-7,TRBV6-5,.,TGTGCCAGCAGTATATTGTCGGGATCTCGGGAGCAGTACTTC,CASSILSGSREQYF
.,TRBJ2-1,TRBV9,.,TGTGCCAGCAGCGTCTGGGGTGACAATGAGCAGTTCTTC,CASSVWGDNEQFF
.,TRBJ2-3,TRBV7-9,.,TGTGCCAGCAGCCCGTCCGGAGTCACAGATACGCAGTATTTT,CASSPSGVTDTQYF
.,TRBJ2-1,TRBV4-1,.,TGCGCCAGCAGCCATGAGGGGAGGGGGTACAATGAGCAGTTCTTC,CASSHEGRGYNEQFF
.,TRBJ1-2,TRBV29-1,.,TGCAGCGTTGTAGGGCAGGCCTATGGCTACACCTTC,CSVVGQAYGYTF
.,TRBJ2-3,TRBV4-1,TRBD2,TGCGCCAGCAGCCAAGATTATCGCGGGGGGGCAGATACGCAGTATTTT,CASSQDYRGGADTQYF
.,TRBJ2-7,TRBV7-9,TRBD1,TGTGCCAGCAGCTCGACAGGGCCAGAGCAGTACTTC,CASSSTGPEQYF
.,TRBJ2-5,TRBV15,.,TGTGCCACCAGCCTAACGGGACAAGAAGAGACCCAGTACTTC,CATSLTGQEETQYF
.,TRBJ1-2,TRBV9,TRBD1,TGTGCCAGCAGCGTAGGGACAGGGACGTATGGCTACACCTTC,CASSVGTGTYGYTF
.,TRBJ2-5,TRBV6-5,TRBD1,TGTGCCAGCACGGACAGGGGGATAGAGACCCAGTACTTC,CASTDRGIETQYF
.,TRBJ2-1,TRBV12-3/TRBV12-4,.,TGTGCCAGCAGTCCCGCCTTCTACAATGAGCAGTTCTTC,CASSPAFYNEQFF
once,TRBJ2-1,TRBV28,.,TGTGCCAGCAGTTTAGCCCACAACTACAATGAGCAGTTCTTC,CASSLAHNYNEQFF
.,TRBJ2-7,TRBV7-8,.,TGTGCCAGCAGCTTAGTGCTAGGAGAGGAGGACTTC,CASSLVLGEEDF
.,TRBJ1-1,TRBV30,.,TGTGCCTGGGCTAGGCCCCGGGGGTTGAACACTGAAGCTTTCTTT,CAWARPRGLNTEAFF
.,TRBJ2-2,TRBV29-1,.,TGCAGCGTTGGCCCCCGACAGGACACCGGGGAGCTGTTTTTT,CSVGPRQDTGELFF
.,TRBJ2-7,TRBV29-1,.,TGCAGCGTTGTAGCCCAGGGCTACGAGCAGTACTTC,CSVVAQGYEQYF
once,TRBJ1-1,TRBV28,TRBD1,TGTGCCAGCAGTTTCGAGGGACAGGGGTACACTGAAGCTTTCTTT,CASSFEGQGYTEAFF
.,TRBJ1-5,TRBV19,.,TGTGCCAGTAGTACGCCCCGGACAGAACACAATCAGCCCCAGCATTTT,CASSTPRTEHNQPQHF
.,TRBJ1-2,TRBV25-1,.,TGTGCCAGCAGTGAATCGGTCGAAATCTATGGCTACACCTTC,CASSESVEIYGYTF
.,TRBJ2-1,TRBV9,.,TGTGCCAGCAGCGTAGTGGGACACCCTAACAATGAGCAGTTCTTC,CASSVVGHPNNEQFF
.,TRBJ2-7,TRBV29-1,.,TGCAGCGTTGAAGACGTCGGGGGGCGCGAGCAGTACTTC,CSVEDVGGREQYF
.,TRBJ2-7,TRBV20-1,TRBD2,TGCAGTGCCGCCGGCGGGGGTGCCAGCCTATACGAGCAGTACTTC,CSAAGGGASLYEQYF
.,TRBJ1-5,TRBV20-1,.,TGCAGTGCTAGAGTCGGCGGAGATCAGCCCCAGCATTTT,CSARVGGDQPQHF
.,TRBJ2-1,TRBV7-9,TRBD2,TGTGCCAGCAGCTTTCCCCAGCGGGGCAATGAGCAGTTCTTC,CASSFPQRGNEQFF
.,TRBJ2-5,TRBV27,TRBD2,TGTGCCAGCTCGTCCGGACTAGCGGGGGAAACCCAGTACTTC,CASSSGLAGETQYF
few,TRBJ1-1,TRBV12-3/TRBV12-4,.,TGTGCCAGCAGTTTAGTCGGGGGTACTGAAGCTTTCTTT,CASSLVGGTEAFF
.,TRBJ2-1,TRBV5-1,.,TGCGCCAGCAGCCCCAGGACAGCCTACAATGAGCAGTTCTTC,CASSPRTAYNEQFF
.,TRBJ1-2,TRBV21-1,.,TGTGCCAGCAGCAAAGAAGTCAGGAACTATGGCTACACCTTC,CASSKEVRNYGYTF